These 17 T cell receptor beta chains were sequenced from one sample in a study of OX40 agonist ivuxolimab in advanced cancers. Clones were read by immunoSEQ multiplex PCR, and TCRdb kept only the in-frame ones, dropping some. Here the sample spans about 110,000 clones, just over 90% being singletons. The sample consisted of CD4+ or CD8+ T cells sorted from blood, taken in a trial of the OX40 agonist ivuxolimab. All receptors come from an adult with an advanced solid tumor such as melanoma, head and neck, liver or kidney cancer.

CDR3: CASSYGTGDSPLHF. The CDR3 bases are TGTGCCAGCAGTTACGGGACAGGGGATTCACCCCTCCACTTT. The chain joins TRBV6-6 to TRBJ1-6, with 10 nucleotides matching TRBD1. The CDR3 is made up of 14 amino acids. V lost 2 bases and J lost 8; bases outside the gene matches: 0. The germline V gene has CDR1 MNHNY and CDR2 SVGAGI (reference sequence).

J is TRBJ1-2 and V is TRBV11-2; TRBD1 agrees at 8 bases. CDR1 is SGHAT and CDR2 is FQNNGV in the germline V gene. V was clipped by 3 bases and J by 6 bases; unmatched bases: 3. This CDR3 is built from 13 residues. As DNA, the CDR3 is TGTGCCAGCAGCTTTGCAGGGGGCGATGGCTACACCTTC. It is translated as CASSFAGGDGYTF.

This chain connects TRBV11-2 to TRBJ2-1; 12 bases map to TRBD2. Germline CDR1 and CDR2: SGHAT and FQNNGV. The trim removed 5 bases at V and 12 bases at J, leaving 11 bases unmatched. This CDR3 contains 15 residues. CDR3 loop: CASSAYLAGGLGQFF. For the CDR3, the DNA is TGTGCCAGCAGCGCCTACCTAGCGGGGGGGCTGGGGCAGTTCTTC.

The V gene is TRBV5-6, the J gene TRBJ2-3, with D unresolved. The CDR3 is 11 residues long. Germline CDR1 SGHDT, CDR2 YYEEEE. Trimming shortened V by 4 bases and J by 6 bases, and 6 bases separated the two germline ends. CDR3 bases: TGTGCCAGCAGCGAAGGGGATACGCAGTATTTT. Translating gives CASSEGDTQYF.

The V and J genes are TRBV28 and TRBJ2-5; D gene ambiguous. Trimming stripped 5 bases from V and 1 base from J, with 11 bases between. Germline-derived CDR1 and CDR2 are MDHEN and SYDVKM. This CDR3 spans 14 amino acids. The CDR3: CASSELISQETQYF. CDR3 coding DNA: TGTGCCAGCAGTGAACTAATCTCCCAAGAGACCCAGTACTTC.

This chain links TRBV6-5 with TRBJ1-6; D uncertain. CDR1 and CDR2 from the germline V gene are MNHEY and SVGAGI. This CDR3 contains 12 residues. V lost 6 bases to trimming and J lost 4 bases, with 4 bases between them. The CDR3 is CASRIYNSPLHF. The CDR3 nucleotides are TGTGCCAGCAGAATTTATAATTCACCCCTCCACTTT.

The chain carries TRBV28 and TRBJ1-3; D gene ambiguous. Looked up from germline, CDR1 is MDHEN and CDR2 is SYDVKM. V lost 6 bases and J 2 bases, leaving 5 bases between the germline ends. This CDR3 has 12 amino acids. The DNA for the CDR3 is TGTGCCAGCAGAGAGCCTGGAAACACCATATATTTT. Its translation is CASREPGNTIYF.

CDR3 protein: CASRPDTYEQYF. The CDR3 bases are TGTGCCAGCAGACCAGACACCTACGAGCAGTACTTC. The chain joins TRBV11-2 to TRBJ2-7, with D unresolved. The CDR3 has 12 amino acids. CDR1 and CDR2 from the germline V gene are SGHAT and FQNNGV. V lost 6 bases, J lost 2 bases, and 8 bases lay in between.

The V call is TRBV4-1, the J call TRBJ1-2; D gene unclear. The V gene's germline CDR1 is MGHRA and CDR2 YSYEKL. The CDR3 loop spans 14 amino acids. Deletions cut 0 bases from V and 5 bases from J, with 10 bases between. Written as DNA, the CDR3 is TGCGCCAGCAGCCAAGAGATTCGGATATATGGCTACACCTTC. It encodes CASSQEIRIYGYTF.

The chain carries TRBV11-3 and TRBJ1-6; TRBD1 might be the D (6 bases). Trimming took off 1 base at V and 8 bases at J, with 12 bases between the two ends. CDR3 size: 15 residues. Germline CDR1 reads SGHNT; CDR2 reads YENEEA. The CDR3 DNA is TGTGCCAGCAGCTTAGTACAGGGTGTGGATTCACCCCTCCACTTT. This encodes CASSLVQGVDSPLHF.

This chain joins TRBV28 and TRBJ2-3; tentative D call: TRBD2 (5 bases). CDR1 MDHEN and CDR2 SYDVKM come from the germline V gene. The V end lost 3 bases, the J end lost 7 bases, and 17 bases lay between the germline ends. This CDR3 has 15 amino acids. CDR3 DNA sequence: TGTGCCAGCAGTTTTCCGGGCGAGGGATCGTATACGCAGTATTTT. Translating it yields CASSFPGEGSYTQYF.

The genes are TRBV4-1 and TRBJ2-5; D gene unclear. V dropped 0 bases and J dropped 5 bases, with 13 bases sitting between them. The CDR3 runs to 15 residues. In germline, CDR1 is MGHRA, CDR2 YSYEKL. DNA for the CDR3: TGCGCCAGCAGCCAAGATAGGCTCAGCCCGGAGACCCAGTACTTC. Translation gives CASSQDRLSPETQYF.

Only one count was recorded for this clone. CDR3 coding DNA: TGTGCCAGCAGCCCGGGTATGGGACAGGGGGCTGGAAACACCATATATTTT. Translation: CASSPGMGQGAGNTIYF. The rearrangement joins TRBV5-4 to TRBJ1-3, with 11 bases identical to TRBD1. The CDR3 runs to 17 residues. After removal of 4 bases from V and 2 bases from J, the junction contained 8 bases not matched to a gene. The germline V gene encodes CDR1 SGHNT and CDR2 YYREEE (reference sequence). Based on the CDR3 plus reference TRBV5-4 and TRBJ1-3, the full variable domain is ETGVTQSPTHLIKTRGQQVTLRCSSQSGHNTVSWYQQALGQGPQFIFQYYREEENGRGNFPPRFSGLQFPNYSSELNVNALELDDSALYLCASSPGMGQGAGNTIYFGEGSWLTVV.

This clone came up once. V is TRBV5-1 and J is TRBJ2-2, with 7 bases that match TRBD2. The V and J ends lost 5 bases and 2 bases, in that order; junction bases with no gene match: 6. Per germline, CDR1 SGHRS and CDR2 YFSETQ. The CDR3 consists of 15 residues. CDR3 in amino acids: CASRRLADNTGELFF. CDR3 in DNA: TGCGCCAGCAGGCGGCTAGCGGATAACACCGGGGAGCTGTTTTTT.

CDR3 nucleotide sequence: TGTGCCGCCTACACTGACAACACCGGGGAGCTGTTTTTT. Translated, it gives CAAYTDNTGELFF. The chain carries TRBV6-5 and TRBJ2-2; D remains unclear. Germline V gene lookup returns CDR1 MNHEY and CDR2 SVGAGI. The CDR3 runs 13 residues. Trimming took 11 bases from V and 2 from J, leaving 12 bases between them.

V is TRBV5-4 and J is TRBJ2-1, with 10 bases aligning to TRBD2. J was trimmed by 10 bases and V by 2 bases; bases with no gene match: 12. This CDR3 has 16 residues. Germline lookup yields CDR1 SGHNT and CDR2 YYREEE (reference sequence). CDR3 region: CASSFPGASGGGEQFF. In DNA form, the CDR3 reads TGTGCCAGCAGCTTTCCGGGGGCTAGCGGGGGCGGAGAGCAGTTCTTC.

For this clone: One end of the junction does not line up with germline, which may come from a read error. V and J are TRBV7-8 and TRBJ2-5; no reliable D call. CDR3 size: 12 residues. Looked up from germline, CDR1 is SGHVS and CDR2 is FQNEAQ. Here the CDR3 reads CASSLAQGTQYF. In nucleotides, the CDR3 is TGTGCCAGCAGCTTGGCTCAAGGGACCCAGTACTTC.